These 17 T cell receptor beta chains came from one sample sequenced in a study of OX40 agonist ivuxolimab in advanced cancers. Profiling relied on immunoSEQ multiplex PCR, and the TCRdb table lists in-frame clones only, not all of them. The sample has tens of thousands of clones, 90% to 95% seen once. The specimen comprised CD4+ or CD8+ T cells sorted from blood, sampled in a trial of the OX40 agonist ivuxolimab. Source of these receptors: an adult with an advanced solid tumor such as melanoma, head and neck, liver or kidney cancer.

As for this clone: This sample includes further DNA sequences coding for the same CDR3. This chain links TRBV4-3 with TRBJ2-5; D remains ambiguous. Germline CDR1 is LGHNA and CDR2 is YSLEER. This CDR3 spans 15 amino acids. Trimming took 0 bases from V and 2 from J, leaving 10 bases between them. CDR3 loop: CASSQDRVGQETQYF. The CDR3 DNA reads TGCGCCAGCAGCCAAGATCGGGTGGGTCAAGAGACCCAGTACTTC.

The V gene is TRBV15, the J gene TRBJ1-5, with D tentatively TRBD1 (6 bases). CDR1 is LNHNV, CDR2 YYDKDF, per germline (reference sequence). This CDR3 region has 16 residues. Trimming took off 1 base at V and 4 bases at J, with 14 bases between the two ends. The CDR3 DNA sequence: TGTGCCACCAGCAGAGGGACAGAAGAGTATAATCAGCCCCAGCATTTT. This translates into CATSRGTEEYNQPQHF.

This clone was picked up one time. The CDR3 region is CASSLKGEGSPLHF. The CDR3 region has the DNA TGTGCCAGCAGTTTAAAGGGGGAGGGTTCACCCCTCCACTTT. The chain uses TRBV27 and TRBJ1-6, with a tentative D call TRBD1 (6 bases). This CDR3 comprises 14 residues. V lost 2 bases to trimming and J lost 9 bases, with 11 bases between them. Per the germline V gene, CDR1 is MNHEY and CDR2 is SMNVEV (reference sequence).

The chain couples TRBV5-1 to TRBJ2-7; tentative D call: TRBD1 (6 bases). The germline V gene encodes CDR1 SGHRS and CDR2 YFSETQ. V dropped 4 bases and J dropped 2 bases, with 10 bases sitting between them. The CDR3 runs 13 residues. The CDR3 DNA sequence: TGCGCCAGCAGCCTGGACAGAGCCTACGAGCAGTACTTC. This codes for CASSLDRAYEQYF.

The V call is TRBV28, the J call TRBJ1-2, with a weak D call TRBD1 (6 bases). The CDR3 consists of 16 residues. Germline CDR1 and CDR2: MDHEN and SYDVKM. V was cut by 1 base and J by 3 bases, with 15 bases left in between. The CDR3 DNA sequence: TGTGCCAGCAGTTTATTGGTGAAAGGGGGTCACTATGGCTACACCTTC. This translates into CASSLLVKGGHYGYTF.

V is TRBV6-5 and J is TRBJ2-5, with unresolved D. V lost 2 bases to trimming and J lost 5 bases, with 15 bases between them. Germline V gives CDR1 MNHEY, CDR2 SVGAGI. The CDR3 is made up of 15 amino acids. Here the CDR3 DNA reads TGTGCCAGCAGTTACACGGATCCGGCGCCCGAGACCCAGTACTTC. Protein product: CASSYTDPAPETQYF.

The chain has TRBV4-2 and TRBJ2-7; 9 nucleotides agree with TRBD2. V shed 0 bases and J 7 bases; nucleotides not matched to a gene: 7. Per germline, CDR1 LGHNA and CDR2 YNFKEQ. The CDR3 is 15 residues long. As DNA, the CDR3 is TGTGCCAGCAGCCAAGATGCTAGCGGGAAAGTGGAGCAGTACTTC. As protein: CASSQDASGKVEQYF.

With regard to this clone: Likely a read error: the CDR3 ends without its conserved phenylalanine or tryptophan. The DNA is left out, because the CDR3 cannot be placed on it with certainty; the CDR3 is given as TCRdb lists it. The chain combines TRBV4-3 with TRBJ1-2; TRBD1 reflects the table's D call only, with no check against the DNA. Ends included, the CDR3 has 15 residues. The V gene's germline CDR1 is LGHNA and CDR2 YSLEER. This chain's CDR3 is CASSQDAEGTEPPIL.

The chain couples TRBV5-4 to TRBJ1-1; the D gene is possibly TRBD1 (6 bases). The CDR3 spans 12 residues. V lost 3 bases, J lost 8 bases, and 11 bases lay in between. Germline V lookup: CDR1 SGHNT, CDR2 YYREEE (reference sequence). In DNA form, the CDR3 reads TGTGCCAGCAGCTCGAACAGGGACGAAGCTTTCTTT. It is translated as CASSSNRDEAFF.

The chain couples TRBV27 to TRBJ2-7, with D tentatively TRBD2 (7 bases). CDR3 length equals 15 residues. The V gene lost 6 bases and the J gene lost 3 bases, with 18 bases spanning the gap. CDR1 MNHEY and CDR2 SMNVEV come from the germline V gene (reference sequence). CDR3 residues: CASSLRLGGGYEQYF. The CDR3 region has the DNA TGTGCCAGCAGCCTGAGACTAGGGGGGGGCTACGAGCAGTACTTC.

V and J are TRBV21-1 and TRBJ2-7; the table's D call of TRBD2 was not tested on the DNA. TRBV21-1 is labeled a pseudogene. This CDR3 has 15 residues. This chain's CDR3 is CASSKDGREGNEQYF. CDR3 DNA: TGTGCCAGCAGCAAAGATGGGAGGGAAGGTAACGAGCAGTACTTC.

The rearrangement uses TRBV15 and TRBJ2-2; D unclear. Germline V gene sequence: CDR1 LNHNV, CDR2 YYDKDF (reference sequence). Trimming left V 11 bases short and J 3 bases short, with 10 bases between. The CDR3 loop spans 12 amino acids. The chain's CDR3 is CASQGYTGELFF. CDR3 DNA sequence: TGTGCCTCACAAGGCTACACCGGGGAGCTGTTTTTT. The variable domain in full, completed from reference TRBV15 and TRBJ2-2, reads DAMVIQNPRYQVTQFGKPVTLSCSQTLNHNVMYWYQQKSSQAPKLLFHYYDKDFNNEADTPDNFQSRRPNTSFCFLDIRSPGLGDTAMYLCASQGYTGELFFGEGSRLTVL.

The chain recombines TRBV4-3 with TRBJ2-2, with D unresolved. Trimming left V 0 bases short and J 0 bases short, with 8 bases between. The CDR3 extends over 16 amino acids. Germline values: CDR1 LGHNA, CDR2 YSLEER. The CDR3 DNA is TGCGCCAGCAGCCAAGAGGGTCCCGCGAACACCGGGGAGCTGTTTTTT. Protein: CASSQEGPANTGELFF.

The chain joins TRBV19 to TRBJ2-7; TRBD2 is a possible D gene (6 bases). Germline V CDR1 and CDR2: LNHDA, SQIVND (reference sequence). The germline V and J ends were trimmed by 3 bases and 6 bases, with 12 bases remaining between them. The CDR3 length is 13 residues. The DNA for the CDR3 is TGTGCCAGTAGTATGGGGTCCGGGGGCGAGCAGTACTTC. Its translation is CASSMGSGGEQYF.

The CDR3 DNA reads as TGTGCCAGCAGTGCCACAAGCGAGCCTTCTCTCTACGAGCAGTACTTC. It translates to CASSATSEPSLYEQYF. This chain connects TRBV28 to TRBJ2-7; D unclear. This CDR3 is 16 amino acids long. Germline CDR1 is MDHEN and CDR2 is SYDVKM. V was shortened by 5 bases and J by 3 bases, with 20 bases between the two germline ends.

The gene calls are TRBV4-1 and TRBJ2-1, with 11 bases lining up with TRBD1. The CDR3 consists of 15 residues. The V gene's germline CDR1 is MGHRA and CDR2 YSYEKL. V gave up 3 bases and J gave up 7 bases; unmatched junction bases: 5. The CDR3 coding sequence is TGCGCCAGCAGCCAGGCCGGGACAGGGGGGAATGAGCAGTTCTTC. Amino acid sequence: CASSQAGTGGNEQFF.

V and J are TRBV11-2 and TRBJ2-7; 10 positions agree with TRBD1. CDR3 size: 14 residues. Germline assignment: CDR1 SGHAT and CDR2 FQNNGV. Trimming removed 5 bases from V and 3 bases from J; junction bases left unmatched: 4. In DNA, the CDR3 is TGTGCCAGCAGCCCCGGACAGGGGGACTACGAGCAGTACTTC. It is translated as CASSPGQGDYEQYF.